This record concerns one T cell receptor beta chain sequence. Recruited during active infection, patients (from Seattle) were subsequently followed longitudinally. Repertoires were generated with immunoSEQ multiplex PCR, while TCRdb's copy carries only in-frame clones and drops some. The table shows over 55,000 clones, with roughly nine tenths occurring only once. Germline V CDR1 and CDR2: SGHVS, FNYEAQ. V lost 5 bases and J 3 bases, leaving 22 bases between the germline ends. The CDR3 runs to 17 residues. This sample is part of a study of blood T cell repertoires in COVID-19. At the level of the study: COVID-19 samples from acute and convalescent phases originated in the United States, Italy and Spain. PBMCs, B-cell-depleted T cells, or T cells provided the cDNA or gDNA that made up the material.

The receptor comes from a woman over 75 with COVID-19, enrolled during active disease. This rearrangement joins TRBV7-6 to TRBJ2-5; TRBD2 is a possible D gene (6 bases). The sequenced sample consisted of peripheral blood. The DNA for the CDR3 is TGTGCCAGCAGCGAGTGGGACTTTGGAGTGGTCGAAGAGACCCAGTACTTC. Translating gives CASSEWDFGVVEETQYF.